A single T cell receptor beta chain is shown here with its context. The age range of participants was about 18 to 100 years, with residence in 20 to 25 US areas. Cohorts were determined from participant-reported clinical history. The sample belongs to a study of blood T cell repertoires in COVID-19. Overall study: T cells, B-cell-depleted T cells, or PBMCs provided the cDNA or gDNA that served as material.

Germline lookup yields CDR1 SGHNT and CDR2 YYREEE (reference sequence). This CDR3 comprises 15 residues. Trimming pared 2 bases from V and 1 base from J, leaving 13 bases between. Sequencing used immunoSEQ multiplex PCR; TCRdb keeps in-frame clones, though not all of them. This sample has roughly 290,000 clones, with 70% to 90% found just once. The sample consisted of PBMCs or T cells enriched from blood (not recorded which). This TCR derives from a woman in her 30s who had recovered from COVID-19. The genes are TRBV5-4 and TRBJ2-7, with TRBD2 as a possible D gene (5 bases). This chain's CDR3 is CASSFGADLSYEQYF. The CDR3 coding sequence is TGTGCCAGCAGCTTCGGAGCGGACCTATCCTACGAGCAGTACTTC.